The 26 T cell receptor delta chains below were found in one sample sequenced in a study of gamma-delta T cells after stem cell transplantation. TCRdb made new clone calls on the RT-PCR reads using CATT. The table records approximately 1,500 delta-chain clones, 2.2% of them present only once. Material: gamma-delta T cells. Receptors were obtained from a human donor. It is not recorded whose cells these are; they may come from a transplant donor.

There are a few counts of this clone. This likely traces to a read error, being one base from a far larger clone. V gene TRDV1 combines with J gene TRDJ1; 8 bases align to TRDD3. This CDR3 region has 27 residues. The germline CDR1 and CDR2 sequences are TSWWSYY and QGS. CDR3: CALGELPSLWVLYWGDRFRQYTDKPIF. CDR3 coding DNA: TGTGCTCTTGGGGAACTCCCCTCGCTTTGGGTCCTCTACTGGGGGGACAGGTTCCGCCAGTACACCGATAAACCCATCTTT.

This clone has more than one count but fewer than ten. Only one base separates this from a far larger clonotype, so it likely reflects a read error. The chain couples TRDV1 to TRDJ1; the match to TRDD3 covers 10 bases. CDR1 TSWWSYY and CDR2 QGS come from the germline V gene. The CDR3 sequence is 19 residues long. The CDR3: CALEEREATGGFFPDKLIF. CDR3 bases: TGTGCTCTTGAGGAAAGGGAGGCTACTGGGGGATTTTTCCCCGATAAACTCATCTTT.

This chain connects TRDV1 to TRDJ1; 8 nucleotides match TRDD2. The CDR3 runs to 22 residues. In germline, CDR1 is TSWWSYY, CDR2 QGS. With 0 bases clipped from V and 0 bases from J, the junction kept 21 bases outside the gene matches. The CDR3 sequence is CALGELGSSYARGTFHTDKLIF. CDR3 DNA: TGTGCTCTTGGGGAACTAGGGTCTTCCTACGCCCGGGGGACTTTTCACACCGATAAACTCATCTTT.

Details on this clone: The TCRdb record carries a much larger clone's protein, which differs from this DNA's translation at residue 8; a read error is the likely cause, and the protein listed here is the DNA translation. The chain couples TRDV2 to TRDJ1; TRDD3 aligns across 8 bases. The length of the CDR3 is 15 residues. From germline, CDR1 is GEAIGNYY and CDR2 EKD. J lost 7 bases, V lost 1 base, and 10 bases had no gene match. The CDR3 sequence is CACDTLGATAGKLIF. The CDR3, as DNA: TGTGCCTGTGACACACTGGGGGCCACCGCGGGTAAACTCATCTTT.

This clone has a handful of counts. A far larger clone is only one base removed, so a read error is likely. The rearrangement links TRDV1 to TRDJ3, with TRDD3 matching 12 bases. The CDR3 is 30 residues long. Germline V gene sequence: CDR1 TSWWSYY, CDR2 QGS. The V segment lost 1 base and the J segment 0 bases; nucleotides outside the gene matches: 34. The CDR3 DNA reads as TGTGCTCTTGGGGAACCAAAACCCTCGACCCTACTGAGTGTTAACTGGGGGATACCCGCGAGCTCCTGGGACACCCGACAGATGTTTTTC. Its protein is CALGEPKPSTLLSVNWGIPASSWDTRQMFF.

By share, this clone ranks as medium-sized. This chain uses TRDV1 with TRDJ1; 13 nucleotides line up with TRDD3. Trimming took 3 bases from V and 3 from J; bases not matched to a gene: 10. The CDR3 is 18 amino acids. CDR1 TSWWSYY and CDR2 QGS come from the germline V gene. The chain's CDR3 is CALGERYWGIRWSDKLIF. CDR3 bases: TGTGCTCTTGGGGAGCGGTACTGGGGGATACGCTGGTCCGATAAACTCATCTTT.

Regarding this clone: The TCRdb protein comes from a much larger clone and disagrees with this DNA's translation at residues 12 and 16, likely due to a read error; the protein given here is derived from the DNA. DNA of the CDR3: TGTGCTCTTGGACCCCGATTCCCCCTAACTCAATGCTGGGGGATACTCTCCACCGATAAACTCATCTTT. This sequence encodes CALGPRFPLTQCWGILSTDKLIF. This chain joins TRDV1 and TRDJ1; 11 nucleotides align to TRDD3. Germline V CDR1 and CDR2: TSWWSYY, QGS. CDR3 length: 23 residues. Trimming removed 6 bases from V and 1 base from J; junction bases left unmatched: 28.

Of note for this clone: A much larger clone lies one base from this, so it may be a read error. This specimen includes other DNA sequences encoding the same CDR3. This chain links TRDV3 with TRDJ1; D gene unclear. The germline V gene has CDR1 TVYSNPD and CDR2 GDNSRS (reference sequence). The V end was cut by 3 bases, the J end by 2 bases, with 13 bases between. The CDR3 consists of 13 residues. CDR3 sequence: CAFLNLVTDKLIF. The CDR3 DNA reads TGTGCCTTCCTCAACCTGGTTACCGATAAACTCATCTTT.

For this clone: The amino acid sequence in TCRdb belongs to a much larger clone and departs from this DNA's translation at residue 12, likely a sequencing read error; the sequence shown is translated from the DNA. V usage is TRDV2 and J usage is TRDJ1; the match to TRDD3 covers 12 bases. This CDR3 contains 14 residues. CDR1 and CDR2 (germline): GEAIGNYY, EKD. Trimming took 3 bases from V and 13 from J; bases not matched to a gene: 11. The CDR3 nucleotides read TGTGCCTGTGACTCGTACTGGGGGATACTAGCCCCCATCTTT. Translated: CACDSYWGILAPIF.

Concerning this clone itself: It is likely a read error: a sequence one base away is far more abundant. This rearrangement joins TRDV1 to TRDJ1; TRDD3 is a possible D gene (6 bases). CDR3 size: 19 residues. The V end was cut by 5 bases, the J end by 2 bases, with 27 bases between. Germline CDR1 is TSWWSYY and CDR2 is QGS. The CDR3 nucleotides read TGTGCTCTTGGGAGTTTTCCGTTACTCTGGTGCTGGGGTACCGATAAACTCATCTTT. It translates to CALGSFPLLWCWGTDKLIF.

This clone ranks as medium-sized (0.01 to 0.1%). A read error may be the cause here, since a much bigger clone is one base away. The chain is built from TRDV1 and TRDJ4; 12 bases agree with TRDD3. Germline V lookup: CDR1 TSWWSYY, CDR2 QGS. The CDR3 is 22 amino acids. The CDR3 DNA is TGTGCTCTTGGGGACCATTTCCTCCACCCGCTACTGGGGGATACCCAAGTCAGACCCATGATCTTT. This encodes CALGDHFLHPLLGDTQVRPMIF.

To note about this clone: A much larger clone lies one base from this, so it may be a read error. The sample holds other DNA sequences that translate to the same CDR3. The CDR3 here is CALGELGAVVFLRGDWGLTAQLFF. DNA for the CDR3: TGTGCTCTTGGGGAACTAGGGGCTGTCGTATTCTTACGGGGGGACTGGGGTCTGACAGCACAACTCTTCTTT. The V and J genes are TRDV1 and TRDJ2; the match to TRDD3 covers 7 bases. The ends lost 0 bases at V and 3 bases at J; junction bases unmatched: 28. The CDR3 totals 24 residues. Germline V gives CDR1 TSWWSYY, CDR2 QGS.

There are a few counts of this clone. Since a far larger clone is one base different, this is likely a read error. The chain links TRDV1 to TRDJ1; 13 bases line up with TRDD3. This CDR3 is built from 23 residues. Germline V gene lookup returns CDR1 TSWWSYY and CDR2 QGS. V lost 6 bases and J lost 1; bases outside the gene matches: 26. The DNA for the CDR3 is TGTGCTCTTGGACCCCGATTCCCCCTAACTCAATACTGGGGGATACGCCCCACCGATAAACTCATCTTT. Amino acid sequence: CALGPRFPLTQYWGIRPTDKLIF.

This clone was observed a few times. This likely came from a read error, as a far larger clone is one base away. The chain joins TRDV2 to TRDJ1; TRDD3 matches 9 bases. This CDR3 contains 21 residues. Germline CDR1 is GEAIGNYY and CDR2 is EKD. CDR3 protein: CACDTGWGRARGYGYTDTLIF. The CDR3 nucleotides are TGTGCCTGTGACACCGGCTGGGGTAGAGCGAGGGGATACGGATACACCGATACACTCATCTTT.

This clone was seen many times. The chain links TRDV1 to TRDJ2; D perhaps matches TRDD2 (9 bases). The V end lost 6 bases, the J end lost 0 bases, and 38 bases lay between the germline ends. The CDR3 runs to 24 residues. The germline gives CDR1 TSWWSYY, CDR2 QGS. The CDR3: CALGPPSYETLNYWGSSLTAQLFF. The DNA of the CDR3 is TGTGCTCTTGGCCCCCCTTCCTACGAAACCCTTAATTACTGGGGGTCGTCTTTGACAGCACAACTCTTCTTT.

This clone came up a few times. This is likely an artifact of a read error, given a far larger clone one base away. The chain uses TRDV2 and TRDJ1; TRDD3 aligns across 8 bases. CDR1 is GEAIGNYY and CDR2 is EKD in the germline V gene. With 2 bases clipped from V and 10 bases from J, the junction kept 14 bases outside the gene matches. CDR3 length: 15 residues. CDR3 in amino acids: CACDSWGYNQRRLIF. CDR3 coding DNA: TGTGCCTGTGACAGTTGGGGATACAACCAAAGAAGACTCATCTTT.

This clone is judged large. The sample holds other DNA sequences that translate to the same CDR3. V gene TRDV2 combines with J gene TRDJ1; D unresolved. The CDR3 loop spans 12 amino acids. Germline CDR1 reads GEAIGNYY; CDR2 reads EKD. Trimming cost V 0 bases and J 4 bases, with 5 bases left between them. The CDR3 DNA reads TGTGCCTGTGACACCGCCCTCGATAAACTCATCTTT. It codes for CACDTALDKLIF.

Points on this clone: This sequence is one base from a far larger clone and is likely a read error. The same CDR3 can be traced to other DNA sequences in this sample. The chain carries TRDV2 and TRDJ1; 12 nucleotides line up with TRDD3. This CDR3 spans 17 amino acids. The germline CDR1 and CDR2 sequences are GEAIGNYY and EKD. Trimming removed 0 bases from V and 3 bases from J; junction bases left unmatched: 7. The CDR3 loop is CACDTLLGDTGADKLIF. The CDR3 DNA is TGTGCCTGTGACACCCTACTGGGGGATACCGGCGCCGATAAACTCATCTTT.

Only a few counts were recorded for this clone. A much larger clone is a single base away; this may be a read error. Additional DNA sequences in this sample encode the identical CDR3. The genes are TRDV2 and TRDJ1, with TRDD3 matching over 12 bases. CDR3 size: 20 residues. Germline V lookup: CDR1 GEAIGNYY, CDR2 EKD. CDR3 coding DNA: TGTGCCTGCGACACTCTCACTGGGGGATACAAAGTGGGGTACACCGATAAACTCATCTTT. Its translation is CACDTLTGGYKVGYTDKLIF.

This clone has ten or more counts. The genes are TRDV1 and TRDJ1; 12 bases align to TRDD3. J lost 3 bases, V lost 0 bases, and 26 bases had no gene match. Per the germline V gene, CDR1 is TSWWSYY and CDR2 is QGS. The CDR3 runs 24 residues. In nucleotides, the CDR3 is TGTGCTCTTGGGGAACTATACCATTGGAGTGGTACTGGGGGATACCCCCCTAGGGCCGATAAACTCATCTTT. Translation gives CALGELYHWSGTGGYPPRADKLIF.

There are a few counts of this clone. A far larger clone is off by one base, so a read error is likely. This chain uses TRDV1 with TRDJ1; 11 nucleotides align to TRDD3. From germline, CDR1 is TSWWSYY and CDR2 QGS. The CDR3 has 20 residues. The ends lost 9 bases at V and 6 bases at J; junction bases unmatched: 27. The DNA for the CDR3 is TGTGCTCTCCGACCTCCCTTCACTATGTGGGGGATACGGTGGAAAAATAAACTCATCTTT. This codes for CALRPPFTMWGIRWKNKLIF.

On this clone: A far more abundant clone sits one base away, making this likely a read error. The same CDR3 also results from other DNA sequences found in this sample. The V gene is TRDV1, the J gene TRDJ1, with 11 positions matching TRDD3. The CDR3 totals 20 residues. Germline V lookup: CDR1 TSWWSYY, CDR2 QGS. V lost 9 bases, J lost 6 bases, and 27 bases stayed unmatched. CDR3 amino acids: CALRPSFTMWGIRWKNKLIF. CDR3 bases: TGTGCTCTCCGGCCTTCCTTCACTATGTGGGGGATACGGTGGAAAAATAAACTCATCTTT.

For this clone: For this DNA, TCRdb reports the protein of a much larger clone, which diverges at residue 6, most likely from a read error; the protein presented here is translated directly from the DNA. The rearrangement joins TRDV2 to TRDJ1, with 12 bases that match TRDD3. Looked up from germline, CDR1 is GEAIGNYY and CDR2 is EKD. V shed 0 bases, J shed 3 bases, and the junction held 7 bases outside the gene matches. This CDR3 region has 17 residues. The CDR3 DNA follows: TGTGCCTGTGACACCTCACTGGGGGATACCGGCGCCGATAAACTCATCTTT. Translation gives CACDTSLGDTGADKLIF.

Sample share makes this clone medium-sized. A far larger clone is one base from this, pointing to a likely read error. This chain links TRDV2 with TRDJ1, with TRDD3 matching over 7 bases. J gave up 0 bases and V 3 bases, and 12 bases lay outside the gene matches. Germline CDR1 reads GEAIGNYY; CDR2 reads EKD. This CDR3 contains 17 residues. CDR3 region: CACDPAGGDSYTDKLIF. The CDR3 DNA is TGTGCCTGTGACCCCGCCGGGGGGGATTCGTACACCGATAAACTCATCTTT.

By its share, this clone is hyperexpanded. The same CDR3 can be traced to other DNA sequences in this sample. The chain combines TRDV1 with TRDJ1, with 11 bases lining up with TRDD3. CDR3 length: 23 amino acids. Germline assignment: CDR1 TSWWSYY and CDR2 QGS. V lost 1 base to trimming and J lost 0 bases; unmatched junction nucleotides: 22. The CDR3 reads CALGEQFFLRLVGDTRDTDKLIF. The CDR3 DNA sequence: TGTGCTCTTGGGGAACAATTCTTCCTACGTTTAGTGGGGGATACGAGGGACACCGATAAACTCATCTTT.

This clone was counted only a few times. A far larger clone is one base from this, pointing to a likely read error. V and J are TRDV1 and TRDJ1, with D possibly matching TRDD3 (5 bases). The CDR3 contains 21 residues. From germline, CDR1 is TSWWSYY and CDR2 QGS. With 5 bases removed from V and 0 bases from J, the gap between germline ends came to 31 bases. In DNA, the CDR3 is TGTGCTCTTGGGAAAGAGCCTGCCTTTAACATACTGGAGCCCTACACCGATAAACTCATCTTT. This codes for CALGKEPAFNILEPYTDKLIF.